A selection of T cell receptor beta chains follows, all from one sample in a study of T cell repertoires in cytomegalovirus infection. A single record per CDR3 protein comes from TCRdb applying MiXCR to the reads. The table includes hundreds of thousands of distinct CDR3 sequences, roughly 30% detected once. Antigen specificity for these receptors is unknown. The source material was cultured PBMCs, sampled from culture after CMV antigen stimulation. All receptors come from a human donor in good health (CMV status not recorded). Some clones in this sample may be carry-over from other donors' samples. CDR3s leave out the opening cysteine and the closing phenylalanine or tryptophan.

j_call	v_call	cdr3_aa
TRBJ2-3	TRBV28	ASSLSMAGTDTQY
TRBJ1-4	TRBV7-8	ASTNRGTANEKLF
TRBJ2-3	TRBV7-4	ASSPRGTSGSHTDTQY
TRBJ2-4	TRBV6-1	ASSEVPMMDNIQY
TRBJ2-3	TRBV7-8	ASSLTWGGSDTQY
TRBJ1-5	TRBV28	ASRLLTGRGNQPQH
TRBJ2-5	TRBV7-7	ASSSTSGAQETQY
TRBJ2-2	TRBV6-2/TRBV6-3	ASSYGLAGTGELF
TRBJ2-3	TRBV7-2	ASSRTGWGTDTQY
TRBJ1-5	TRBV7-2	ASSLRRGGGQPQH
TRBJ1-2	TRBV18	ASSSDRTGSGYT
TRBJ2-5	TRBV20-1	SAPLAGGETQY
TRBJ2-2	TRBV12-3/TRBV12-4	ASSGTGKTGELF
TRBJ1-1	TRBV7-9	ASSLDGQYGSNTEAF
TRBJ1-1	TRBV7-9	ASSLAGGNGIAF
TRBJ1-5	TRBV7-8	ASSPGQYSNQPQH
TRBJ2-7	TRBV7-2	ASSLPPPPGYEQY
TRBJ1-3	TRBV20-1	SARDFRSGGNTIY
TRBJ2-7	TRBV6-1	ASSAQRDTYEQY